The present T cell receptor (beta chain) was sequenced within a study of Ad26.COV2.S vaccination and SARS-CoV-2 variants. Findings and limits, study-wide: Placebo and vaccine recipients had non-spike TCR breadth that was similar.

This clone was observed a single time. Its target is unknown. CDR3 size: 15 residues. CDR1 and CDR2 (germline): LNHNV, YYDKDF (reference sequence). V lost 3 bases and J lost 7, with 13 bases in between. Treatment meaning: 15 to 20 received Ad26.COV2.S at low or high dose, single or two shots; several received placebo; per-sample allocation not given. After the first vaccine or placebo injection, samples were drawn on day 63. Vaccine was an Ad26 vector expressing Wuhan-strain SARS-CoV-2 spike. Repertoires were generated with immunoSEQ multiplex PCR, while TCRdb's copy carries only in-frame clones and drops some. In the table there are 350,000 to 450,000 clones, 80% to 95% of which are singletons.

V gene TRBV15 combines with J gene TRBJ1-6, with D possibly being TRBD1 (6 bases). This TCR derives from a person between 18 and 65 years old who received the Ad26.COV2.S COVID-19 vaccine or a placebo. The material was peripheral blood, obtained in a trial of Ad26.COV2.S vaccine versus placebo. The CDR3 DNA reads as TGTGCCACCAGCAGGACTGGGGGCTCGAATTCACCCCTCCACTTT. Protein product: CATSRTGGSNSPLHF.